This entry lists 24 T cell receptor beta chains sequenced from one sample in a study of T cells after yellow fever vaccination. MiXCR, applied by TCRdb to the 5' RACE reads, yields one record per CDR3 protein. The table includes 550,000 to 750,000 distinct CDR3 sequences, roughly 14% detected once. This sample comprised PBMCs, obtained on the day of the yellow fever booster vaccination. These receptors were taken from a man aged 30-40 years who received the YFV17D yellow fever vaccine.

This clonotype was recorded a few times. The CDR3 spells CASSFTLLAGDTGELFF. For the CDR3, the DNA is TGTGCCAGCAGTTTTACCTTGCTAGCGGGAGACACCGGGGAGCTGTTTTTT. The chain couples TRBV12-3 or TRBV12-4 to TRBJ2-2; 10 nucleotides agree with TRBD2. The CDR3 loop spans 17 amino acids. With 3 bases clipped from V and 3 bases from J, the junction kept 7 bases outside the gene matches.

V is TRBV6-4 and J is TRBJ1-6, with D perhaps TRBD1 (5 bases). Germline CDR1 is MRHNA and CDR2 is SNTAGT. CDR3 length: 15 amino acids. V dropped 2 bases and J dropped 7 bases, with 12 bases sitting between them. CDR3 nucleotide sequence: TGTGCCAGCAGTGACAGGGCAGGGAGAAATTCACCCCTCCACTTT. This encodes CASSDRAGRNSPLHF.

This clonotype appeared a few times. The CDR3: CASSRRTRTGELFF. The CDR3 bases are TGCGCCAGCAGCCGGAGGACAAGGACCGGGGAGCTGTTTTTT. The chain has TRBV4-3 and TRBJ2-2; D could derive from TRBD1 or TRBD2 (5 bases each). Trimming took 4 bases from V and 5 from J, leaving 11 bases between them. Looked up from germline, CDR1 is LGHNA and CDR2 is YSLEER. This CDR3 comprises 14 residues.

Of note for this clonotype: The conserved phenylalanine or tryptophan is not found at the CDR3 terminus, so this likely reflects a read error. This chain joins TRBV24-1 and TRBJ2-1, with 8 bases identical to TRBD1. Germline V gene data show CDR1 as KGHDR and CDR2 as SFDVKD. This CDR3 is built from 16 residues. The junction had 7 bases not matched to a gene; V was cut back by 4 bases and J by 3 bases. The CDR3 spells CATSDRDRTYYNEQFL. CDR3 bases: TGTGCCACCAGTGACCGGGACAGGACCTACTACAATGAGCAGTTCCTC.

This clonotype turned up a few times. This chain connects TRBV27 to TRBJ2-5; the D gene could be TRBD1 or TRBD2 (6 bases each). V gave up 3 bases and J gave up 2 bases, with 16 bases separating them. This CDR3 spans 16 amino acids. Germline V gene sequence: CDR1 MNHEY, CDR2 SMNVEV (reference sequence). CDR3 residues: CASSFRGRGGQETQYF. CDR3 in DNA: TGTGCCAGCAGTTTTAGGGGGAGAGGGGGGCAAGAGACCCAGTACTTC.

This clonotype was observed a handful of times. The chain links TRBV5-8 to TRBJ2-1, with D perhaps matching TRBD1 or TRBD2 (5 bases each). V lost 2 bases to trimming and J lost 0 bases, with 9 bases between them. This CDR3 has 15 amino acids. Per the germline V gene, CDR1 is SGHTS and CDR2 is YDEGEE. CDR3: CASSFGTDSYNEQFF. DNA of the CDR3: TGTGCCAGCAGCTTTGGGACCGACTCCTACAATGAGCAGTTCTTC.

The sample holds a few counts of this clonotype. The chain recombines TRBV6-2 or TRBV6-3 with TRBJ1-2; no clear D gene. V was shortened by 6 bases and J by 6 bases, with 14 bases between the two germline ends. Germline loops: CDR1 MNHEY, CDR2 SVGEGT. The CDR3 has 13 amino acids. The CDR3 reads CASRETGNDGYTF. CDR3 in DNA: TGTGCCAGCAGGGAGACGGGGAACGATGGCTACACCTTC.

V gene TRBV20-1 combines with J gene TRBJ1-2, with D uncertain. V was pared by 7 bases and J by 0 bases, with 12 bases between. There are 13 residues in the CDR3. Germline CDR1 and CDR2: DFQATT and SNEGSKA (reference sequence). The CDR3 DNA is TGCAGTGGACCGAGGGAGGCTAACTATGGCTACACCTTC. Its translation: CSGPREANYGYTF.

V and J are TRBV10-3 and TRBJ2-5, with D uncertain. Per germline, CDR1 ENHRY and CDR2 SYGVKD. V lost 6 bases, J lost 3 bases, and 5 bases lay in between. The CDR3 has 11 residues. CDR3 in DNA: TGTGCCATCAGAGTAAAAGAGACCCAGTACTTC. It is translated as CAIRVKETQYF.

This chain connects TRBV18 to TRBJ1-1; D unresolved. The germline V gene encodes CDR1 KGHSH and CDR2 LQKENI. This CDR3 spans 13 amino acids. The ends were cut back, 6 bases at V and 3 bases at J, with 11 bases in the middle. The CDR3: CASSLSLYTEAFF. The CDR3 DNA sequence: TGTGCCAGCTCCCTGTCCTTGTACACTGAAGCTTTCTTT.

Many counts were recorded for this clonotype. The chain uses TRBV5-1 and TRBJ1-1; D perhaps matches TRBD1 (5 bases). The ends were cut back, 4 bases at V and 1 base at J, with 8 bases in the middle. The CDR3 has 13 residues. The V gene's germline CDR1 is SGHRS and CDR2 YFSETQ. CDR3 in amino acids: CASSTGWNTEAFF. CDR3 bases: TGCGCCAGCAGCACAGGTTGGAACACTGAAGCTTTCTTT.

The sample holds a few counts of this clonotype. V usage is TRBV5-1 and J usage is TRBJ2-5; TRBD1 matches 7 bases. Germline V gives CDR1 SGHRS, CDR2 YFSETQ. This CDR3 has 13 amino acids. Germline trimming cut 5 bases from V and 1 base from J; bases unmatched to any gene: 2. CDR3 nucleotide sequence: TGCGCCAGCAGGAAGGGGGCCCAAGAGACCCAGTACTTC. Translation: CASRKGAQETQYF.

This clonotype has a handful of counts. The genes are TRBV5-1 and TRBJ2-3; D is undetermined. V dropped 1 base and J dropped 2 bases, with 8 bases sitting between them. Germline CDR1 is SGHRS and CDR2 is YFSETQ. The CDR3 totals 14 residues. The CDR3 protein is CASSLLAVTDTQYF. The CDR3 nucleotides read TGCGCCAGCAGCTTGCTGGCAGTCACAGATACGCAGTATTTT.

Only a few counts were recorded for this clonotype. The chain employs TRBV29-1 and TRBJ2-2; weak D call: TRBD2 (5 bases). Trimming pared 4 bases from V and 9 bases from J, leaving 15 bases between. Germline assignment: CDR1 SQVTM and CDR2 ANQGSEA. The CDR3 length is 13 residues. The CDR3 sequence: CSVGDLGSRELFF. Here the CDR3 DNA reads TGCAGCGTTGGTGACCTTGGGAGCCGGGAGCTGTTTTTT.

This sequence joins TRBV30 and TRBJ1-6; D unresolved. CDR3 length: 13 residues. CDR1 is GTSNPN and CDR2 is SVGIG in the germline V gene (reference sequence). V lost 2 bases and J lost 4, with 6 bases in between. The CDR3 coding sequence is TGTGCCTGGAGTAGGCAATATAATTCACCCCTCCACTTT. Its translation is CAWSRQYNSPLHF.

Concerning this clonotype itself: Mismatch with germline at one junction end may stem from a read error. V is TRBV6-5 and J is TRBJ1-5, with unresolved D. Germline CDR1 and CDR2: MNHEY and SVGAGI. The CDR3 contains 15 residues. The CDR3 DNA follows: TGTGCCAGCAGTTTAATTCTGGGAGAGAATCAGCCCCATCATTTT. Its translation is CASSLILGENQPHHF.

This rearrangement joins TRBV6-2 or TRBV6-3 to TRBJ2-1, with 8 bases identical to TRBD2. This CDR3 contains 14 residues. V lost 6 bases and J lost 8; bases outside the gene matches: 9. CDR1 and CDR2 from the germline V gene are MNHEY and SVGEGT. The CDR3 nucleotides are TGTGCCAGCAGGCCGGCTAGCGGGTTCTATGAGCAGTTCTTC. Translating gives CASRPASGFYEQFF.

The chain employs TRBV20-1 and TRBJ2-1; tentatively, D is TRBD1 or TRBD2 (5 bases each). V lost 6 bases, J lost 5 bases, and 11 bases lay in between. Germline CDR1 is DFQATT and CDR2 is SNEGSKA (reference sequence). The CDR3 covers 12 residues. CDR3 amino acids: CSAQVGDNEQFF. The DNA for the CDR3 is TGCAGTGCCCAGGTGGGGGACAATGAGCAGTTCTTC.

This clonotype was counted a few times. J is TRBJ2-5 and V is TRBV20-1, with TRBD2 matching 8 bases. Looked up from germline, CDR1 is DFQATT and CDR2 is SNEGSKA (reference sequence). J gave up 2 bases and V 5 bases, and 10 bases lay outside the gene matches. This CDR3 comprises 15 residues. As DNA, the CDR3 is TGCAGTGCTGGGTGGAATAGCGGGATGCAAGAGACCCAGTACTTC. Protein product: CSAGWNSGMQETQYF.

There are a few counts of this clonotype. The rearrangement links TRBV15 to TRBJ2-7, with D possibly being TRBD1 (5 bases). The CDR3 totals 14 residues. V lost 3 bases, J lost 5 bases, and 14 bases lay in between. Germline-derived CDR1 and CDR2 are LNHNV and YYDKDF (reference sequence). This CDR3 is CATSRVPGSDEQYF. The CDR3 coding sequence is TGTGCCACCAGCAGGGTTCCAGGGTCGGACGAGCAGTACTTC.

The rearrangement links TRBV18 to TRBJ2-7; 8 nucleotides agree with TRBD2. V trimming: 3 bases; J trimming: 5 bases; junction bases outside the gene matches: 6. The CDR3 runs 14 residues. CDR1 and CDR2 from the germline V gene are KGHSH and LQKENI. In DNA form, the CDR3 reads TGTGCCAGCTCACCGGTCGGGAGGGCCCACGAGCAGTACTTC. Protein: CASSPVGRAHEQYF.

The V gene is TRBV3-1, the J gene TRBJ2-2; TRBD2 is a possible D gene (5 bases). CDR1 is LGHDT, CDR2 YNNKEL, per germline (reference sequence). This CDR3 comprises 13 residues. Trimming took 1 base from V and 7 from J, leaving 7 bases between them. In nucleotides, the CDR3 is TGTGCCAGCAGCCAAGGTAGCGTCGGGGAGCTGTTTTTT. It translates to CASSQGSVGELFF.

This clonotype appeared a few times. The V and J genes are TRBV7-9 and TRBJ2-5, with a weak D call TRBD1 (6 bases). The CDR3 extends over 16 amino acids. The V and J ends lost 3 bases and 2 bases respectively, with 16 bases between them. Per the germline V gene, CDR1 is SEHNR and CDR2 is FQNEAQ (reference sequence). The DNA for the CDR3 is TGTGCCAGCAGCTTCGGGACACTCGAATGGCAAGAGACCCAGTACTTC. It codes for CASSFGTLEWQETQYF.

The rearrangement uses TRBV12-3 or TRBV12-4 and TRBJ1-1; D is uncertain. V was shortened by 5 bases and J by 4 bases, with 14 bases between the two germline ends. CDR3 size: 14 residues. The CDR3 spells CASSPTQSPTEAFF. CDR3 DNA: TGTGCCAGCAGTCCTACTCAGTCGCCCACTGAAGCTTTCTTT.